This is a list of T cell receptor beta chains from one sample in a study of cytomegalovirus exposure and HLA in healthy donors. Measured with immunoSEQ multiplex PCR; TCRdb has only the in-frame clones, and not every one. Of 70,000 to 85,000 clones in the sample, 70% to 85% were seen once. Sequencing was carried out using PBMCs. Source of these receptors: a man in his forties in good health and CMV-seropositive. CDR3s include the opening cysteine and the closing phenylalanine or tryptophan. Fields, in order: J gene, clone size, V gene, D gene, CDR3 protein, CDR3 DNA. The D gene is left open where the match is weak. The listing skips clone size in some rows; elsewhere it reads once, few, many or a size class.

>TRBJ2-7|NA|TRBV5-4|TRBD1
CASSLGDSSYEQYF
TGTGCCAGCAGCCTCGGGGACAGCTCCTACGAGCAGTACTTC
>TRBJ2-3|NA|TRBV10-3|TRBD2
CAISESYGSGITDTQYF
TGTGCCATCAGTGAGTCATATGGTAGCGGGATCACAGATACGCAGTATTTT
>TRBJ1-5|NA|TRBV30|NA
CAWSYTPNQPQHF
TGTGCCTGGAGTTACACACCTAATCAGCCCCAGCATTTT
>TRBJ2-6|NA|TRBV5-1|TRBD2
CASSLWGGTLQQANVLTF
TGCGCCAGCAGCTTGTGGGGGGGGACCCTACAGCAGGCCAACGTCCTGACTTTC
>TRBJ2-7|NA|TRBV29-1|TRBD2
CSVALAGVYEQYF
TGCAGCGTTGCGCTAGCGGGGGTCTACGAGCAGTACTTC
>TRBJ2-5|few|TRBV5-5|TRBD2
CASSWMAGGGETQYF
TGTGCCAGCAGCTGGATGGCCGGGGGGGGAGAGACCCAGTACTTC
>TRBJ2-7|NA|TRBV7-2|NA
CASSKSTKQYF
TGTGCCAGCAGCAAATCTACGAAGCAGTACTTC
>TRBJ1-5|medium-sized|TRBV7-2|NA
CASSPEGNQPQHF
TGTGCCAGCAGCCCAGAAGGCAATCAGCCCCAGCATTTT
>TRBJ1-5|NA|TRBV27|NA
CASSPSWSGNQPQHF
TGTGCCAGCAGTCCCTCCTGGAGCGGCAATCAGCCCCAGCATTTT
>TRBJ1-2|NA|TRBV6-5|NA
CASSYQDSYGYTF
TGTGCCAGCAGTTATCAAGACAGTTATGGCTACACCTTC
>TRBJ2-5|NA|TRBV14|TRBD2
CASSQDWSGGGETQYF
TGTGCCAGCAGCCAAGATTGGAGCGGCGGGGGGGAGACCCAGTACTTC
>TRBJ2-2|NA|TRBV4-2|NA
CASSQEDGSNTGELFF
TGTGCCAGCAGCCAGGAGGACGGTTCGAACACCGGGGAGCTGTTTTTT
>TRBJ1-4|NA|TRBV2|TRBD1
CASRGQGEEKLFF
TGTGCCAGCAGAGGACAGGGTGAGGAAAAACTGTTTTTT
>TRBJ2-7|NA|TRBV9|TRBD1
CASSVEGQGSDEQYF
TGTGCCAGCAGCGTAGAAGGACAGGGGAGCGACGAGCAGTACTTC
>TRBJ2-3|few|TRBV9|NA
CASSVTPGGTDTQYF
TGTGCCAGCAGCGTAACTCCCGGGGGCACAGATACGCAGTATTTT
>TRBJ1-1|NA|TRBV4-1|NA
CASSQDWGGTEAFF
TGCGCCAGCAGCCAAGATTGGGGGGGGACTGAAGCTTTCTTT
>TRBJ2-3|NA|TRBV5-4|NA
CASSGQRGGASTDTQYF
TGTGCCAGCAGCGGCCAAAGGGGGGGCGCGAGCACAGATACGCAGTATTTT